This T cell receptor beta chain was found in a study of shared clonotypes between healthy human individuals (dated by TCRdb to the early 2020s). Background for the entire study: The cohort included three men and a couple of women between 18 and 49 years of age. Each donor's leukapheresis produced roughly between about 0.8 and 8.9 billion PBMCs. To estimate repertoire size and how much clonotype sharing occurs between individuals, the study deeply sequenced the blood TCR repertoires of several healthy adults. Libraries were prepared and TCR repertoires were sequenced by different laboratories using diverse techniques, in order to increase sequencing depth and limit assay-specific biases. For each donor, CD4 naive and CD4 memory were each given three plates, CD8 naive was given two plates, and CD8 memory was given one plate.

Healthy HIV-negative adults with no recently reported acute infections or vaccinations were included as donors. Only Caucasian adults living in Nashville, Tennessee, USA were represented among the donors. CD4+ T cells were enriched by magnetic negative selection, after which naive cells were positively selected on CD45RA and the negative fraction was taken as the memory subset. After blood collection by leukapheresis, PBMCs were isolated using Ficoll-Histopaque density gradient centrifugation and then cryopreserved in the vapor phase of liquid nitrogen. Analytical flow cytometry was used to check the purity and quantity of every magnetically sorted T cell population. From each sorted fraction, genomic DNA was isolated and quantified by UV absorbance on a Nanodrop 2000c. Using the deep immunoSEQ assay, multiplex PCR amplified TCR CDR3 regions from genomic DNA. For each cell subset, the extracted genomic DNA was distributed evenly across all wells of several immunoSEQ 96-well plates, and each plate served as one replicate. For sorted subsets, approximately 210 ng genomic DNA, equal to some 28,000 T cell genomes, was loaded into each replicate PCR. Purified libraries were measured with a Qubit 3.0 fluorometer, size-checked on a Bioanalyzer 2100, and measured again with the KAPA Library Quantification kit. Each immunoSEQ 96-well plate was sequenced on its own single-read 150-cycle Illumina NextSeq 550 flow cell. The source study handled its data this way. Because the immunoSEQ output included only junctional sequences and no quality scores, the filtering could not be the same as the filtering used for full-length reads. Sequences were annotated with PyIR, a Python wrapper for IgBLAST v1.9, and V/J genes and CDR3 were assigned using IMGT germline references. Reads with weak V/J assignments (E-value above 1e-6), missing CDR3, stop codons, out-of-frame junctions, or ambiguous translated residues were removed. V3J clonotypes were defined as sequences sharing an identical inferred V gene, J gene, and CDR3 amino acid sequence. To compute the percentage overlap between repertoires, the number of shared unique clonotypes was divided by the size of the smaller repertoire. Repertoire richness was assessed with RTK rarefaction, the Chao1 estimator, and Recon v2.1 estimates of unobserved clonotypes. For all TCRbeta clonotypes obtained by the gDNA method from a few donors, generation probabilities were computed with OLGA. TCRdb carries this immuneACCESS record with in-frame sequences only. Its versions omit some clonotypes, under half of them owing to an unresolved V gene in the studies checked, with the rest unexplained. V and J calls and clone size are given by that table; D and trimming were obtained from the DNA. This sample is represented by 2 million to 2.5 million clones; just under 95% of them were singletons. The top ten hold 0.37% of the sample.

Study-wide findings and limitations: When several donors were compared, the shared fraction of clonotypes was roughly 5% for naive CD4, approximately 3.5% for naive CD8, 2% to 2.5% for memory CD4, and approximately 0.4% for memory CD8. Based on pairwise subsampling, the degree of clonotype sharing among donors was expected to be affected by sequencing depth. Estimated clonotype richness was generally larger for naive than for memory subsets. Clonotypes shared by all four sorted-subset donors showed higher generation probabilities than non-shared clonotypes. The small number of donors limited the genetic and exposure-history diversity represented. Only blood was sampled, and tissue TCR repertoires likely differ from those in blood. Even with the large sequencing depth, rarefaction of the sorted-subset datasets indicated that sequencing was incomplete.

This clone occurred once. What antigen it recognizes has not been identified. Base qualities are not provided; no much larger clone lies one nucleotide away. According to the germline V gene, CDR1 reads SGHDT and CDR2 reads YYEEEE. The junction shows trimming of 2 bases on V and 1 base on J, plus 7 bases between the germline ends. The CDR3 sequence holds 13 residues, the cysteine and phenylalanine included. Just the 39-base CDR3 DNA is kept, in frame starting at base 1. Recombination connected TRBV5-6 to TRBJ2-7, with TRBD2 as a weak D call on 5 bases. Source material: naive CD4+ T cells from PBMCs. The sample's cell subset or site, from its label and the paper: CD45RA+ positively selected. This receptor was obtained from a man aged 18 to 29 in good health. Some clones in this sample may be carry-over from other donors' samples. The nucleotide sequence is given as TGTGCCAGCAGCTTCGGACTTTCCTACGAGCAGTACTTC. Its protein product is CASSFGLSYEQYF.